A selection of T cell receptor beta chains follows, all from one sample in a study of blood T cell repertoires in COVID-19. TCRdb keeps only in-frame clones here, not all; method: immunoSEQ multiplex PCR. The sample lists 470,000 or so clones; about 85% were seen once. The sample comprised PBMCs or T cells enriched from blood (not recorded which). All receptors derive from a woman between 18 and 29 years old with acute COVID-19. CDR3s include the opening cysteine and the closing phenylalanine or tryptophan.

17,TRBV7-2,TRBJ2-3,CASSSPNSGSLTDTQYF
14,TRBV7-2,TRBJ1-6,CASSLWTGESPLHF
14,TRBV10-2,TRBJ2-2,CASRNRGNTGELFF
11,TRBV6-5,TRBJ2-7,CASKSLYEQYF
14,TRBV14,TRBJ2-7,CASNQAGERGEQYF
15,TRBV6-6,TRBJ2-3,CASSYSPGSTDTQYF
14,TRBV7-8,TRBJ2-2,CASSLVPITGELFF
13,TRBV18,TRBJ1-1,CASSPTVNTEAFF
15,TRBV5-4,TRBJ2-7,CASSPGQGADYEQYF
15,TRBV3-1/TRBV3-2,TRBJ1-6,CASSQGRSRNSPLHF
14,TRBV28,TRBJ1-2,CASRYNRGHYGYTF
12,TRBV29-1,TRBJ1-5,CSARGLGEPQHF
12,TRBV19,TRBJ1-2,CASSIASKGYTF
18,TRBV27,TRBJ2-1,CASSLIGIDPSSYNEQFF
14,TRBV19,TRBJ1-5,CASNSGNGNQPQHF
19,TRBV7-9,TRBJ2-1,CASSTRLVLSGRAYNEQFF
14,TRBV29-1,TRBJ2-1,CSVEVTGLYFEQFF
17,TRBV5-1,TRBJ1-1,CASSLDVRYLGDTEAFF
14,TRBV3-1/TRBV3-2,TRBJ1-3,CASSLGVSGNTIYF
19,TRBV11-2,TRBJ1-2,CASSPLTQWMGASNYGYTF
13,TRBV4-1,TRBJ1-1,CASSQVGLSLGFF
14,TRBV2,TRBJ2-7,CASRPRQGALGQYF
14,TRBV5-4,TRBJ1-3,CASSYNSLGNTIYF
15,TRBV3-1/TRBV3-2,TRBJ1-3,CASSYGTGVGNTIYF
14,TRBV28,TRBJ2-7,CASSYPPGENEQYF
12,TRBV29-1,TRBJ1-3,CSVEARGNTIYF
16,TRBV21-1,TRBJ2-3,CASSKARGSSTDTQYF
17,TRBV7-2,TRBJ2-2,CASTQPRLVLNTGELFF
14,TRBV6-1,TRBJ1-2,CASSEPQAYYGYTF
15,TRBV7-3,TRBJ2-3,CASSLSGTGMDTQYF
18,TRBV6-6,TRBJ1-3,CASSPIPPRQGYGNTIYF
14,TRBV6-5,TRBJ2-2,CASSQGTRTGELFF
14,TRBV6-5,TRBJ2-7,CASSYTYRAYEQYF
11,TRBV20-1,TRBJ2-5,CSGGGAETQYF
11,TRBV2,TRBJ2-1,CASQWAFEQFF
12,TRBV29-1,TRBJ2-5,CSVSGAQETQYF
14,TRBV14,TRBJ1-6,CASSQASGESPLHF
12,TRBV10-1,TRBJ1-1,CASSSGYTEAFF
13,TRBV12-3/TRBV12-4,TRBJ2-1,CASSFGAYNEQFF
14,TRBV3-1/TRBV3-2,TRBJ1-1,CASRIGTPNTEAFF
14,TRBV20-1,TRBJ2-7,CSASGPGEGWEQYF
15,TRBV5-6,TRBJ1-6,CASSLAPGRNSPLHF
17,TRBV6-6,TRBJ2-6,CASSRGLAGVEANVLTF
15,TRBV18,TRBJ2-1,CASSPPSLENNEQFF
11,TRBV7-2,TRBJ2-1,CASSIGGEQFF
12,TRBV12-3/TRBV12-4,TRBJ1-4,CASRRTNEKLFF
15,TRBV5-1,TRBJ1-6,CASSPRTANNSPLHF
18,TRBV15,TRBJ2-3,CATSRSKKLADNTDTQYF
14,TRBV6-7,TRBJ1-2,CASSYPGQGMGYTF
14,TRBV2,TRBJ1-1,CASREITGGGEAFF
15,TRBV10-3,TRBJ2-1,CAISEPGQGLDEQFF
13,TRBV7-2,TRBJ2-5,CASSLVDQETQYF
14,TRBV3-1/TRBV3-2,TRBJ2-4,CASAPTISKNIQYF
12,TRBV5-1,TRBJ2-2,CASSWRERELFF
15,TRBV27,TRBJ2-7,CASSLTSGFTYEQYF